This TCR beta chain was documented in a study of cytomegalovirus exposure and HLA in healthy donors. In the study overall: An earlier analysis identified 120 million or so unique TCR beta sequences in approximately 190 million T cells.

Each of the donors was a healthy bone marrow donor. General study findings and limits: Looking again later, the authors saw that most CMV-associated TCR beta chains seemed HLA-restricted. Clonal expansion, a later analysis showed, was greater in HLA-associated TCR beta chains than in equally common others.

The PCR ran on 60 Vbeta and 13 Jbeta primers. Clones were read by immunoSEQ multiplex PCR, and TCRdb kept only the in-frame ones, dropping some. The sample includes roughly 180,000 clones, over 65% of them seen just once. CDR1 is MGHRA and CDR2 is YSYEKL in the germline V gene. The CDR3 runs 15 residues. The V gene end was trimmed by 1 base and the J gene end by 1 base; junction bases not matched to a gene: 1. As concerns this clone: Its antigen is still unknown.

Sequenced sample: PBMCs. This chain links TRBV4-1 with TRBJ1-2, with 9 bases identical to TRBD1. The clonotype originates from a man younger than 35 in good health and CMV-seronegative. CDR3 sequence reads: CASSQGGQGNYGYTF. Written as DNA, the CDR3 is TGCGCCAGCAGCCAAGGGGGACAGGGTAACTATGGCTACACCTTC.